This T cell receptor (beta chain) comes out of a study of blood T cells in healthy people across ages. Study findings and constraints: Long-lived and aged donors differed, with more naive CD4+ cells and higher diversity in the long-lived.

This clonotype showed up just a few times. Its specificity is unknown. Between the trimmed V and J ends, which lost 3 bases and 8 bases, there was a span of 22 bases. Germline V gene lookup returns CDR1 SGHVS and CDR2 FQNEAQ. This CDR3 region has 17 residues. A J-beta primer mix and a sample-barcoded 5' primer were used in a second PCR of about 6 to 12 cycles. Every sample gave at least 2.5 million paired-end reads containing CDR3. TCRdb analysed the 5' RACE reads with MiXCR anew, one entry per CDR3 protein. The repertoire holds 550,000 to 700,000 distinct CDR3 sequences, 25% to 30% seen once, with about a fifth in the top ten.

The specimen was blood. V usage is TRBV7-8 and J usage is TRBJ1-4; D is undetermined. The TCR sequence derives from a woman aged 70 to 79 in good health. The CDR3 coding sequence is TGTGCCAGCAGCTTGGTCTTTGGTCCAGGTCTTAGGGAAAAACTGTTTTTT. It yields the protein CASSLVFGPGLREKLFF.